The text below deals with one T cell receptor beta chain. Its target is not known. These data belong to a study of cytomegalovirus exposure and HLA in healthy donors. Notes on the study in general: In vitro, three CMV-associated chains proved specific for CMV antigens. Most subjects' HLA-A and HLA-B alleles were reportedly predicted from TCR beta sequences. Highly shared variants forming one cluster were likely a sequencing artifact.

In germline, CDR1 is MNHEY, CDR2 SVGAGI. Trimming at V came to 0 bases and at J to 3 bases, leaving 4 bases not matched to a gene. CDR3 length: 15 residues. The study ran its PCR with 60 Vbeta and 13 Jbeta primers. Libraries were prepared by immunoSEQ multiplex PCR; TCRdb keeps only in-frame clonotypes and omits some of them. The table lists around 100,000 clones. The sequence came from a woman in her twenties or thirties in good health and CMV-seronegative. The chain uses TRBV6-5 and TRBJ1-2, with TRBD1 matching over 7 bases. Source material: PBMCs. The CDR3: CASSYSLQGYYGYTF. For the CDR3, the DNA is TGTGCCAGCAGTTACTCGCTACAGGGGTACTATGGCTACACCTTC.